This entry is about one T cell receptor (beta chain). The sample holds many counts of this clonotype. Its antigen is not yet known. There are no base qualities to consult, and no much larger clone falls within one base. From cysteine to phenylalanine, the CDR3 is 15 amino acids long. Of the read, only the CDR3 DNA is kept; its 45 bases are in frame from base 1. Germline trimming amounts to 3 bases on V and 2 bases on J, with 3 as the count of junction bases outside the gene matches. The data derive from a study of T cells in Graves' hyperthyroidism and ophthalmopathy (dated by TCRdb to between 2018 and 2021). For the study in its entirety: Peripheral blood was sampled at the time of initial diagnosis, prior to any treatment. To identify distinguishing TCR V-J signatures, a discovery cohort of 95 to 100 patients was used, comprising 43 with Graves' ophthalmopathy and 57 with stable Graves' hyperthyroidism. Prospective prediction of ophthalmopathy was tested in an independent validation cohort of 18 to 20 hyperthyroidism patients and 17 patients who later progressed to ophthalmopathy. The 75 to 100 discovery patients were randomly split 7:3 into training and test sets. The study also compared thyroid tissue and blood T-cell repertoires from a handful of Graves' hyperthyroidism patients. Following sampling, methimazole starting at 30 mg daily was given to hyperthyroidism patients, and high-dose intravenous methylprednisolone was given to ophthalmopathy patients. The paper describes TCR Vbeta CDR3 sequencing of 120 to 150 peripheral blood samples, made up of under 50 ophthalmopathy patients, some 76 hyperthyroidism patients and 17 progressor patients. Results the study describes overall, beyond this receptor: No statistical method was used to fix the sample size in advance, and group allocation was not hidden from the investigators. Most expanded thyroid clonotypes (frequency above 0.001) were also found in blood, which suggests that blood repertoires may mirror thyroid immune responses. A 13 V-J signature model separated ophthalmopathy from stable hyperthyroidism, with approximately 86% sensitivity and roughly 81% specificity in cross-validation and 80%/75% in testing. During validation, the model predicted progression to ophthalmopathy a median of roughly 7.1 months ahead of onset, with almost 71% sensitivity and less than 85% specificity.

Moderately to severely active disease, a Clinical Activity Score of at least 3, a NOSPECS grade of at least 4, and a duration under 3 months were present in ophthalmopathy patients. Any patient with an uncontrolled infection, another autoimmune disease, pregnancy or lactation was excluded. Clinical symptoms, serum thyroxine and TRAb, thyroid ultrasound, and orbital computed tomography formed the basis for the diagnoses. PBMCs were isolated from 7.5 to 10 ml of fresh peripheral blood by Ficoll-Paque density gradient centrifugation. Total RNA was extracted using Trizol reagent, and RNA quality was assessed on an Agilent 2100 Bioanalyzer. The TCR beta CDR3 regions were amplified from RNA transcripts. The TCR CDR3 was subjected to a first round of RT-PCR using the HTBI primer set and the Qiagen OneStep RT-PCR kit. Libraries were constructed in a second round of multiplex PCR, after which size selection and purification were performed. Sequencing of the libraries was done on an Illumina HiSeq2000 using paired-end 100 bp reads. Turning to the authors' computational methods: Raw data were processed with SOAPnuke, discarding reads with adapters, uncalled bases, mean Phred below 15, or no exact constant-primer or identifier match. COPE v1.2.5 was used to merge high-quality paired reads, and clonotypes were defined as unique nucleotide sequences. MiTCR v1.1 was used to align the clonotypes against IMGT TRBV, TRBD and TRBJ reference segments. The analysis included only V-J combinations with a frequency above 0.0001, which together covered roughly 99% of the repertoires. A TCS score was defined as the ratio between F50 (clonal expansion) and ExV (chaos), using BLOSUM62-based TCRdist between CDR3 peptides within each V-J. Welch's t-statistics and random forest reduced 500 to 650 V-J features to roughly 13, which were used in a naive Bayes classifier (R e1071). TCRdb reprocessed the public reads (quality trimming at Q25 with fastp, clone calling with MiXCR) and kept in-frame beta chains. Rows with a matching CDR3 protein are joined into one entry that keeps the most common DNA and genes. The V and J calls here are based on TCRdb, not the publication. For this sample the table gives 400,000 to 450,000 distinct CDR3 sequences, of which 14% to 15% were detected only once. Clones ranked in the top ten supply around 13% of the sample.

The sequenced sample consisted of blood. The V gene is TRBV12-3 or TRBV12-4 and the J gene is TRBJ2-7, with 11 bases matching TRBD1. The clonotype was recovered from a man aged 18 to 35 with Graves' ophthalmopathy. The bases are TGTGCCAGCAGTTTTCCGGGACAGGGGGCCTACGAGCAGTACTTC. It translates as CASSFPGQGAYEQYF.